Included here is one TCR beta chain sequence, with context. The junction had 6 bases not matched to a gene; V was cut back by 0 bases and J by 5 bases. The germline V gene has CDR1 SGHRS and CDR2 YFSETQ. The CDR3 has 17 residues. These data come from a study of graft-versus-host responses after intestinal transplantation. Study context: Recipients across the board were started on anti-thymocyte globulin induction, then kept on tacrolimus and steroids for about 3 years.

The assay was immunoSEQ multiplex PCR, and TCRdb's table has in-frame clones only and misses some. The data show under 20,000 clones, over 75% seen once. This receptor was obtained from a human patient who received an intestinal transplant, so some T cells may come from the graft donor. This specimen was PBMCs, taken 14 days after transplant. The chain uses TRBV5-1 and TRBJ2-2, with 11 bases that match TRBD2. CDR3 sequence reads: CASSLAQLAGDTGELFF. CDR3 nucleotide sequence: TGCGCCAGCAGCTTGGCCCAACTAGCGGGAGATACCGGGGAGCTGTTTTTT. The variable domain in full, completed from reference TRBV5-1 and TRBJ2-2, reads KAGVTQTPRYLIKTRGQQVTLSCSPISGHRSVSWYQQTPGQGLQFLFEYFSETQRNKGNFPGRFSGRQFSNSRSEMNVSTLELGDSALYLCASSLAQLAGDTGELFFGEGSRLTVL.